A single sample is the source of the 10 T cell receptor beta chains below, sequenced in a study of memory B cells and T cells in multiple sclerosis. Some clones are missing from TCRdb's copy, which holds only in-frame ones; the method was immunoSEQ multiplex PCR. The table records about 7,600 clones, about 60% of them present only once. Sample: memory (CD45RO+) CD8+ T cells from blood. Receptors originate from a human donor with multiple sclerosis.

The chain is built from TRBV6-6 and TRBJ1-2, with D tentatively TRBD1 (6 bases). This CDR3 is 15 amino acids long. Germline CDR1 and CDR2: MNHNY and SVGAGI (reference sequence). V was pared by 0 bases and J by 6 bases, with 14 bases between. The CDR3 sequence: CASSYSTGDGHGYTF. CDR3 in DNA: TGTGCCAGCAGTTACTCGACAGGCGACGGACATGGCTACACCTTC.

This clone was picked up a small number of times. The chain links TRBV6-5 to TRBJ1-5; 10 bases line up with TRBD1. CDR1 MNHEY and CDR2 SVGAGI come from the germline V gene. This CDR3 has 14 residues. With 5 bases clipped from V and 6 bases from J, the junction kept 4 bases outside the gene matches. The CDR3 nucleotides read TGTGCCAGCAGTGACGGGACAGGGGTTCAGCCCCAGCATTTT. Translating gives CASSDGTGVQPQHF.

V usage is TRBV15 and J usage is TRBJ2-5; D not resolved. Germline V CDR1 and CDR2: LNHNV, YYDKDF (reference sequence). There are 12 residues in the CDR3. Trimming shortened V by 6 bases and J by 5 bases, and 10 bases separated the two germline ends. For the CDR3, the DNA is TGTGCCACCAGTCCCGGGTCGGAGACCCAGTACTTC. This translates into CATSPGSETQYF.

The chain carries TRBV6-5 and TRBJ2-5, with TRBD2 as a possible D gene (6 bases). The J call may be mistaken, given a closer DNA end match to TRBJ2-7. In germline, CDR1 is MNHEY, CDR2 SVGAGI. The CDR3 loop spans 14 amino acids. The CDR3 loop is CASSYATGGNEQYF. The CDR3 DNA is TGTGCCAGCAGTTACGCCACCGGGGGAAACGAGCAGTACTTC.

The chain joins TRBV28 to TRBJ1-1; 10 bases line up with TRBD1. The CDR3 is made up of 18 amino acids. The junction had 16 bases not matched to a gene; V was cut back by 5 bases and J by 4 bases. CDR1 and CDR2 (germline): MDHEN, SYDVKM. In DNA, the CDR3 is TGTGCCAGCAGTCCCCCTGGGACAGGGGAGGTCCTCATCACTGAAGCTTTCTTT. Amino acid sequence: CASSPPGTGEVLITEAFF.

The V and J genes are TRBV6-5 and TRBJ2-3; 11 nucleotides match TRBD2. Trimming took 6 bases from V and 4 from J; bases not matched to a gene: 6. This CDR3 region has 15 residues. The germline gives CDR1 MNHEY, CDR2 SVGAGI. The CDR3 DNA reads as TGTGCCAGCAGATGGCTAGCGGGAGGCGCAGATACGCAGTATTTT. Amino acid sequence: CASRWLAGGADTQYF.

This clone has a handful of counts. The V gene is TRBV7-8, the J gene TRBJ1-4; 10 nucleotides agree with TRBD1. Germline V CDR1 and CDR2: SGHVS, FQNEAQ. The CDR3 runs to 16 residues. V dropped 5 bases and J dropped 3; count of bases not matched to a gene: 6. DNA of the CDR3: TGTGCCAGCAGCCCTCGACAGGGGGCCGCTAATGAAAAACTGTTTTTT. Amino acids: CASSPRQGAANEKLFF.

The chain recombines TRBV7-8 with TRBJ2-7; 8 positions match TRBD2. CDR3 length: 17 residues. Germline-derived CDR1 and CDR2 are SGHVS and FQNEAQ. V was clipped by 5 bases and J by 3 bases; unmatched bases: 15. The CDR3 loop reads CASSILPSAGGSYEQYF. The CDR3 DNA sequence: TGTGCCAGCAGCATTCTACCCTCGGCGGGGGGCAGCTACGAGCAGTACTTC.

The J gene is TRBJ1-6, the V gene TRBV6-4; 12 positions agree with TRBD1. There are 17 residues in the CDR3. The V gene's germline CDR1 is MRHNA and CDR2 SNTAGT. Unmatched junction bases numbered 10, after V lost 6 bases and J lost 7 bases. The CDR3 reads CASSQGTGGIGNSPLHF. The CDR3 coding sequence is TGTGCCAGCAGCCAAGGGACAGGGGGCATAGGGAATTCACCCCTCCACTTT.

This clone was seen only a few times. The rearrangement links TRBV15 to TRBJ2-7; D possibly corresponds to TRBD1 (5 bases). Looked up from germline, CDR1 is LNHNV and CDR2 is YYDKDF (reference sequence). V was cut by 2 bases and J by 5 bases, with 16 bases left in between. The CDR3 runs to 15 residues. DNA for the CDR3: TGTGCCACCAGCAGAACTCCCAGGGCCACCAACGAGCAGTACTTC. Translating gives CATSRTPRATNEQYF.